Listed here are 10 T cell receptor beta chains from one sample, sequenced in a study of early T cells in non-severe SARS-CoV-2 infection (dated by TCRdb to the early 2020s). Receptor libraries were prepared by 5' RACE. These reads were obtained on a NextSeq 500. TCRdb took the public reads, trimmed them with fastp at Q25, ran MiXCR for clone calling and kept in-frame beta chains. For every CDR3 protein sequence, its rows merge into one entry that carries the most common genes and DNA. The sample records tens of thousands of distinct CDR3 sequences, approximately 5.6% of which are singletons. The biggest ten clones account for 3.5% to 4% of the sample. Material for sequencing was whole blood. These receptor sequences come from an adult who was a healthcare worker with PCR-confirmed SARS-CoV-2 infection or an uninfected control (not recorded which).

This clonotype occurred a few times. Written as DNA, the CDR3 is TGCGCCAGCAGCTTGGTTAGGGGACAAAGCTACCAAAACTATGGCTACACCTTC. Its translation is CASSLVRGQSYQNYGYTF. J is TRBJ1-2 and V is TRBV5-1; perhaps TRBD1 as D (6 bases). V was cut by 0 bases and J by 2 bases, with 20 bases left in between. The CDR3 is made up of 18 amino acids. CDR1 SGHRS and CDR2 YFSETQ come from the germline V gene.

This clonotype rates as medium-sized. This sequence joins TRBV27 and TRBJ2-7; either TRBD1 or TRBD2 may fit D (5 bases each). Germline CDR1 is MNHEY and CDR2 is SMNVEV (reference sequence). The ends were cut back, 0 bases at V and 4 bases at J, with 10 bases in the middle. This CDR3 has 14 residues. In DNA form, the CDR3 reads TGTGCCAGCAGTTTATCGTGGGGACGGTACGAGCAGTACTTC. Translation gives CASSLSWGRYEQYF.

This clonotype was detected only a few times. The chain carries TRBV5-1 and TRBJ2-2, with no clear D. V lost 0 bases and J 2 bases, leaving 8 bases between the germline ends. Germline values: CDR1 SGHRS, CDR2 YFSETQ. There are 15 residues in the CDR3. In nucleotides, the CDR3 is TGCGCCAGCAGCTTGGCCCCTAGTAACACCGGGGAGCTGTTTTTT. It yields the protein CASSLAPSNTGELFF.

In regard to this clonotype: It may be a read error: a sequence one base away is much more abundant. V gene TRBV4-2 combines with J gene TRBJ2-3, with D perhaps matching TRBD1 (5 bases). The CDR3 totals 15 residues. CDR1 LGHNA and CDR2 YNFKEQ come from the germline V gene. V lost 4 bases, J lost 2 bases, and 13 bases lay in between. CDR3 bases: TGTGCCAGCAGCCGGGGCAGGGCGGTCACAGATACGCAGTATTTT. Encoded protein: CASSRGRAVTDTQYF.

The CDR3 nucleotides read TGTGCCAGCAGCCCGAGCTCAGGGTACGGCTACACCTTC. This codes for CASSPSSGYGYTF. The chain has TRBV11-2 and TRBJ1-2; D perhaps matches TRBD1 (5 bases). V shed 5 bases and J shed 8 bases, with 15 bases lying between them. The length of the CDR3 is 13 residues. The germline V gene has CDR1 SGHAT and CDR2 FQNNGV.

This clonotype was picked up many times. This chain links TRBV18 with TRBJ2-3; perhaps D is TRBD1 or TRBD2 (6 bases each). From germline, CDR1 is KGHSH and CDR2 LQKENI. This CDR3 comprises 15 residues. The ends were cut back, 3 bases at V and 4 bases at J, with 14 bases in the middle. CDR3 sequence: CASSPTRTVADTQYF. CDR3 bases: TGTGCCAGCTCACCGACTAGGACAGTCGCAGATACGCAGTATTTT.

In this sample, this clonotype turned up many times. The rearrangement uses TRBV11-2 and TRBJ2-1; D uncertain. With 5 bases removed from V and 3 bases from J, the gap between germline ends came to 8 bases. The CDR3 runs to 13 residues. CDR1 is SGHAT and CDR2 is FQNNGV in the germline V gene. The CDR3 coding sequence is TGTGCCAGCAGCCCCGTGGGCTACAATGAGCAGTTCTTC. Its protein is CASSPVGYNEQFF.

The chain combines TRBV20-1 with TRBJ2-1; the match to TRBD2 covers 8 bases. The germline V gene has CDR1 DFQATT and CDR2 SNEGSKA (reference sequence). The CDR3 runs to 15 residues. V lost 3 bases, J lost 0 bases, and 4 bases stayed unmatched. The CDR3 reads CSASELAASYNEQFF. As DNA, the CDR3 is TGCAGTGCTAGCGAACTAGCGGCCTCCTACAATGAGCAGTTCTTC.

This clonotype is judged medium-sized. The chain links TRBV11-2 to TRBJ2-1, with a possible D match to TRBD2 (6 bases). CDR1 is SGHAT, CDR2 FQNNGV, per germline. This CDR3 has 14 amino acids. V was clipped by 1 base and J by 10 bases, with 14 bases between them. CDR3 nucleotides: TGTGCCAGCAGCTTAGTCTACGGGAGTAACGAGCAGTTCTTC. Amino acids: CASSLVYGSNEQFF.

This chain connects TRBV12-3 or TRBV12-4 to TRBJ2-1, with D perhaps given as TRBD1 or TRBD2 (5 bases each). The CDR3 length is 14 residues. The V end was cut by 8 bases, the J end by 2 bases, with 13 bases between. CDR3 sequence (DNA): TGTGCCAGCGCAAGAGGGGAGCCCTACAATGAGCAGTTCTTC. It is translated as CASARGEPYNEQFF.